This T cell receptor (beta chain) was sequenced during a study of Ad26.COV2.S vaccination and SARS-CoV-2 variants. Looking at the study overall: By the intramuscular route, Ad26.COV2.S was given once, or twice 56 days apart.

Germline lookup yields CDR1 ENHRY and CDR2 SYGVKD. J lost 1 base, V lost 1 base, and 8 bases had no gene match. This CDR3 comprises 17 residues. The treatment denotes: around 19 received Ad26.COV2.S at low or high dose, single or two shots; 5 received placebo; per-sample allocation not given. Day 63 following the first vaccine or placebo injection was when the samples were taken. An Ad26 vector expressing Wuhan-strain SARS-CoV-2 spike served as the vaccine. The study, taken as a whole, reports: Spike-specific TCR breadth was greater in vaccine than placebo recipients. Analyses of TCR breadth and depth may have underestimated total T cell responses.

Remarks on this clone: Antigen: not known.

Measured with immunoSEQ multiplex PCR; TCRdb has only the in-frame clones, and not every one. The sample has about 680,000 clones, about 90% seen once. V and J are TRBV10-3 and TRBJ2-3; 7 nucleotides line up with TRBD1. The material sequenced was peripheral blood, taken in a trial of Ad26.COV2.S vaccine versus placebo. The TCR was taken from a person between 18 and 65 years old who received the Ad26.COV2.S COVID-19 vaccine or a placebo. The CDR3 spells CAISEYRQGQGTDTQYF. As DNA, the CDR3 is TGTGCCATCAGTGAGTACCGACAGGGCCAGGGCACAGATACGCAGTATTTT.